Given below is one T cell receptor beta chain in context. Its antigen is currently unknown. Profiling relied on immunoSEQ multiplex PCR, and the TCRdb table lists in-frame clones only, not all of them. The data show under 150,000 clones, approximately 85% seen once. These data originate in a study of cytomegalovirus exposure and HLA in healthy donors. For the study at large: The same platform was used for the approximately 110 validation repertoires and the roughly 720 first-cohort repertoires, a later analysis reported. Study-wide results and limits: TCR sequences were mostly rare, though some public TCRs occurred in many donors. Reportedly, diagnosis of cytomegalovirus status by the classifier showed high specificity and sensitivity. Cytomegalovirus-associated status was assigned to approximately 160 TCR beta chains.

This CDR3 is 12 amino acids long. The V and J ends lost 5 bases and 5 bases, in that order; junction bases with no gene match: 5. Germline CDR1 SQVTM, CDR2 ANQGSEA. The sequence was obtained from a woman aged 25 to 39 in good health and CMV-seronegative. V gene TRBV29-1 combines with J gene TRBJ1-1; 7 bases are shared with TRBD1. Sequenced: PBMCs. This chain's CDR3 is CSVMRGLTEAFF. CDR3 sequence (DNA): TGCAGCGTTATGAGGGGGCTTACTGAAGCTTTCTTT.